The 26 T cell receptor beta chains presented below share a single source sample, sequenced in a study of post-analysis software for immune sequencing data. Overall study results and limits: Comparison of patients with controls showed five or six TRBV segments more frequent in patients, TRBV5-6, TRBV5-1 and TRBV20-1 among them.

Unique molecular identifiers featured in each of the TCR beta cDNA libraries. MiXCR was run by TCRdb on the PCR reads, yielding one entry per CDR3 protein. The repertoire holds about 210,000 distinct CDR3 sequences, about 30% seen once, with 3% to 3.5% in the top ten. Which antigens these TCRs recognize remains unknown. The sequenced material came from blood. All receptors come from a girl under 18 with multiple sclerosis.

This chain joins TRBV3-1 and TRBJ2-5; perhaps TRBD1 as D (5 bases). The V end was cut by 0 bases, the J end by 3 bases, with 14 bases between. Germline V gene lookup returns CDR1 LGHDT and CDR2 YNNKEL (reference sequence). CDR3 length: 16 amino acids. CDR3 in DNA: TGTGCCAGCAGCCAAGATAAGGGGTTTGGTGAAGAGACCCAGTACTTC. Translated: CASSQDKGFGEETQYF.

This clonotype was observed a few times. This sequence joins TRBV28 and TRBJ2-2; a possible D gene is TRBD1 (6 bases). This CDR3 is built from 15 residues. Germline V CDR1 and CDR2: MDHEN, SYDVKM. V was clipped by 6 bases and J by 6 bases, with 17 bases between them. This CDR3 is CASSHVTGFAGELFF. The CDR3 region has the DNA TGTGCCAGCAGCCACGTAACAGGGTTCGCCGGGGAGCTGTTTTTT.

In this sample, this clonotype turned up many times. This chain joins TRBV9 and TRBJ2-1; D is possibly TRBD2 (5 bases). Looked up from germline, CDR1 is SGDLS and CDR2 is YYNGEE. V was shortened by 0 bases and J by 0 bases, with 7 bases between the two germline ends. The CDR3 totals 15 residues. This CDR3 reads CASSVGAGSYNEQFF. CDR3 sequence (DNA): TGTGCCAGCAGCGTAGGGGCGGGCTCCTACAATGAGCAGTTCTTC.

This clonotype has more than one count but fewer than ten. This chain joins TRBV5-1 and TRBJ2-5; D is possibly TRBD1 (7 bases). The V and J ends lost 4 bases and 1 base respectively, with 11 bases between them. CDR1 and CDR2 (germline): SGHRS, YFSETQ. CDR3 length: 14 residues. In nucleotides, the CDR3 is TGCGCCAGCAGCGCGGGACAGCTCCAAGAGACCCAGTACTTC. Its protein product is CASSAGQLQETQYF.

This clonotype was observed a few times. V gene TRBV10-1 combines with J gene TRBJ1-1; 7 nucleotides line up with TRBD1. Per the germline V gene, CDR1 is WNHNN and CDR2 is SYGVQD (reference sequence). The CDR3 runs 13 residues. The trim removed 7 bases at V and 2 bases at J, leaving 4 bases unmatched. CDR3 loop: CASMGQRNTEAFF. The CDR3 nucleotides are TGCGCCAGCATGGGACAGCGCAACACTGAAGCTTTCTTT.

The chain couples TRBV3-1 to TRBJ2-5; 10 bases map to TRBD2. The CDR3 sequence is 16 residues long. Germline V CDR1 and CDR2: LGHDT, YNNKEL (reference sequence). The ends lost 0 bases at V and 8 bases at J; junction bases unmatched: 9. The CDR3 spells CASSQDWGTSEGTQYF. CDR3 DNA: TGTGCCAGCAGCCAAGACTGGGGGACTAGCGAGGGAACCCAGTACTTC.

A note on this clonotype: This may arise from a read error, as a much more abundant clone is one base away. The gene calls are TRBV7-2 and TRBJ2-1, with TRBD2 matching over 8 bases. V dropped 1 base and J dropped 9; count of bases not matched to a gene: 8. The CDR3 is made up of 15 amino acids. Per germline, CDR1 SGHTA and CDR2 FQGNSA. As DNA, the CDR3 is TGTGCCAGCAGCTTAGGAAGCGGGAGACACAGTGAGCAGTTCTTC. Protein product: CASSLGSGRHSEQFF. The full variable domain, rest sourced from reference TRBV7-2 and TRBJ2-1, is GAGVSQSPSNKVTEKGKDVELRCDPISGHTALYWYRQSLGQGLEFLIYFQGNSAPDKSGLPSDRFSAERTGGSVSTLTIQRTQQEDSAVYLCASSLGSGRHSEQFFGPGTRLTVL.

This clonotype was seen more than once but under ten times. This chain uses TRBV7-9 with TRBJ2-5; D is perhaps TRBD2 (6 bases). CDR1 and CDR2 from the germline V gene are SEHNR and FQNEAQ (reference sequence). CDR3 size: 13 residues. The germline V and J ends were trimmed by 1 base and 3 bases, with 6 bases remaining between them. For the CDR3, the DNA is TGTGCCAGCAGCTTAGAGCGGGAAGAGACCCAGTACTTC. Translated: CASSLEREETQYF.

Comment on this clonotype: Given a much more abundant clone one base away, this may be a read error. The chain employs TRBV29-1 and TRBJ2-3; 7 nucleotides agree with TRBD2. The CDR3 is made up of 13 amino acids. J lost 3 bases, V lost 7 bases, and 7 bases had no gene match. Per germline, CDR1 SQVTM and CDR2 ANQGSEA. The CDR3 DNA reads TGCAGCGCAGAGCGGGGTTTGACAGATACGCAGTATTTT. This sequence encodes CSAERGLTDTQYF.

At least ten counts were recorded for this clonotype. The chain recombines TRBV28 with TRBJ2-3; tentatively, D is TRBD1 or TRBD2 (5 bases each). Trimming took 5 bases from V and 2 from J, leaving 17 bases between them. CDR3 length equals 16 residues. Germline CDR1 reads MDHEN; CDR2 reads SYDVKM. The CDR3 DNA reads TGTGCCAGCAGTCCGACGGGGACCCCGAACACAGATACGCAGTATTTT. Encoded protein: CASSPTGTPNTDTQYF.

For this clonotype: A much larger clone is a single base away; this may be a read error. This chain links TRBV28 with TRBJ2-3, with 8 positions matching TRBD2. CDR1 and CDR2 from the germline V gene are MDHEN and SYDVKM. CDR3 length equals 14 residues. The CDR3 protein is CASNNAGGADTRYF. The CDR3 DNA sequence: TGTGCCAGCAATAACGCGGGAGGTGCAGATACGCGGTATTTT.

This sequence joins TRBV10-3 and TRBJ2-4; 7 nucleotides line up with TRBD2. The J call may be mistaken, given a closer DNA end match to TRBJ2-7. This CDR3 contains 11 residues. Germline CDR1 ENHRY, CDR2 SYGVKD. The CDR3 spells CATGTTYEQYF. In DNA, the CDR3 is TGTGCCACGGGGACTACCTACGAGCAGTACTTC.

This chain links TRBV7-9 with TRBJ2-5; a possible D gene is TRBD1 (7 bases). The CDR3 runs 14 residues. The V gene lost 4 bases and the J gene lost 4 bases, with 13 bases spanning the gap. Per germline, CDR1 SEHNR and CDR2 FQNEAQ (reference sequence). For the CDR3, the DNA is TGTGCCAGCAGCTCCATCCAGGGGGGAGAGACCCAGTACTTC. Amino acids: CASSSIQGGETQYF.

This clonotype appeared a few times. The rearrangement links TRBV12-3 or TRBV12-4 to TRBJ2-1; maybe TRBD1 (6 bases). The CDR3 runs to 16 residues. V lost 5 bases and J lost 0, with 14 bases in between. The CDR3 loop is CASSRKGTPSYNEQFF. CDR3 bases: TGTGCCAGCAGTCGGAAGGGGACACCCTCCTACAATGAGCAGTTCTTC.

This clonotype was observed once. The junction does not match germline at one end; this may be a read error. The CDR3 DNA follows: TGTGCCAGCAGTCTTAGGACGGATGTCTCTGGGGCCAACGTCCGGACTTTC. Amino acids: CASSLRTDVSGANVRTF. The genes are TRBV25-1 and TRBJ2-6; D possibly corresponds to TRBD1 (5 bases). The germline CDR1 and CDR2 sequences are MGHDK and SYGVNS. CDR3 size: 17 residues.

CDR3 in DNA: TGTGCCAGCAGTTACGGGGGGGAGGTAGCTATTATCTACGAGCAGTACTTC. This sequence encodes CASSYGGEVAIIYEQYF. V is TRBV6-6 and J is TRBJ2-7, with TRBD2 matching 7 bases. The CDR3 totals 17 residues. The V gene end was trimmed by 2 bases and the J gene end by 3 bases; junction bases not matched to a gene: 13. CDR1 and CDR2 (germline): MNHNY, SVGAGI (reference sequence).

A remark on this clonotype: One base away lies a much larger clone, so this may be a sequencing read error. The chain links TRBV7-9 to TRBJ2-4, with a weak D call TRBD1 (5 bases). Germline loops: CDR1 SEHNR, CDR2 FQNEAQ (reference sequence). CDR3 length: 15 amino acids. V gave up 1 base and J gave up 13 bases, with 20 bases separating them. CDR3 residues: CASSLEQVSPYGQYF. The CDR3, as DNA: TGTGCCAGCAGCTTAGAACAGGTATCCCCCTACGGGCAGTACTTC.

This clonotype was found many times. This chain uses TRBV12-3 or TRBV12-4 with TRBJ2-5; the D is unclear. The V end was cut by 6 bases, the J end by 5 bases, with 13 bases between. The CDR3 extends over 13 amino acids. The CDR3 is CASRLPAVETQYF. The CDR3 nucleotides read TGTGCCAGCAGATTACCGGCCGTGGAGACCCAGTACTTC.

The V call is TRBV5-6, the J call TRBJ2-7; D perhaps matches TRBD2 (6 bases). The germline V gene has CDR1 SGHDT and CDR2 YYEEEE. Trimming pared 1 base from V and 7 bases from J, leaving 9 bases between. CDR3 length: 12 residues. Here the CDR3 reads CASSLLRGEQYF. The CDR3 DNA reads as TGTGCCAGCAGCTTGCTGCGGGGTGAGCAGTACTTC. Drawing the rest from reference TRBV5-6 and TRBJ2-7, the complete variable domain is DAGVTQSPTHLIKTRGQQVTLRCSPKSGHDTVSWYQQALGQGPQFIFQYYEEEERQRGNFPDRFSGHQFPNYSSELNVNALLLGDSALYLCASSLLRGEQYFGPGTRLTVT.

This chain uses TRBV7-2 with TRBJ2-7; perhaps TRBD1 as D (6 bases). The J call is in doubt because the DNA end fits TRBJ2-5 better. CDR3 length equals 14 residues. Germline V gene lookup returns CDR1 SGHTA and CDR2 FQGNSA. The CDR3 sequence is CASRISGVEETQYF. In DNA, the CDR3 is TGTGCCAGCCGGATATCAGGGGTGGAAGAGACCCAGTACTTC.

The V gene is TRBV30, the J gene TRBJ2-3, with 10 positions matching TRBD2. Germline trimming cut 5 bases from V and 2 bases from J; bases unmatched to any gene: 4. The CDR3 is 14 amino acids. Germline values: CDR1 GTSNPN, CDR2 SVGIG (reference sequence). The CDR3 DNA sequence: TGTGCCTGGGGAGCGGGAGGGCCCACAGATACGCAGTATTTT. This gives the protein CAWGAGGPTDTQYF.

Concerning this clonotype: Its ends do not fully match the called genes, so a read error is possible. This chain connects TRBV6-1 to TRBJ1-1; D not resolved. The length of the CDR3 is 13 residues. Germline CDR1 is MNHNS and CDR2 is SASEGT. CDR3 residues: CAGRTTGNTEAFF. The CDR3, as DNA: TGTGCCGGCAGGACGACGGGGAACACTGAAGCTTTCTTT.

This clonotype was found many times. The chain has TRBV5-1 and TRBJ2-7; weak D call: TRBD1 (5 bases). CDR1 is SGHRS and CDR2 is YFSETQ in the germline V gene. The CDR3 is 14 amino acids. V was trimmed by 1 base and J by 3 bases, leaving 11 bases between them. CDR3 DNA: TGCGCCAGCAGCTTGTCCCAGGGCGGCTACGAGCAGTACTTC. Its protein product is CASSLSQGGYEQYF.

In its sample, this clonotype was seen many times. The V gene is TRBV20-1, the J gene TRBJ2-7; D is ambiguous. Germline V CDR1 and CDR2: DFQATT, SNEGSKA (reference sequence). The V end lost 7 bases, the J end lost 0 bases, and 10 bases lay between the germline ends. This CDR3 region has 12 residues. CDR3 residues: CSVAHISYEQYF. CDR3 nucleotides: TGCAGTGTCGCGCATATCTCCTACGAGCAGTACTTC.

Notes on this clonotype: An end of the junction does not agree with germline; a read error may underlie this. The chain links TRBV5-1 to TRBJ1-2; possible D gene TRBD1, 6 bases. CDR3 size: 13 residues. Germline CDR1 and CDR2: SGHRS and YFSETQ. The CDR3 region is CASSLTGNFGYTF. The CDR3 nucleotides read TGCGCCAGCAGCCTGACAGGAAACTTTGGCTACACCTTC.

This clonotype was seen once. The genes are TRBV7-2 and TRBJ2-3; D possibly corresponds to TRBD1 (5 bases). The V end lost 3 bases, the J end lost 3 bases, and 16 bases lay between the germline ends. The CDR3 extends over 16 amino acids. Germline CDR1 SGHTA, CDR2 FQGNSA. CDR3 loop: CASSLGPGLGTDTQYF. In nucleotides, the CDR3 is TGTGCCAGCAGCTTGGGGCCGGGTTTGGGGACAGATACGCAGTATTTT.